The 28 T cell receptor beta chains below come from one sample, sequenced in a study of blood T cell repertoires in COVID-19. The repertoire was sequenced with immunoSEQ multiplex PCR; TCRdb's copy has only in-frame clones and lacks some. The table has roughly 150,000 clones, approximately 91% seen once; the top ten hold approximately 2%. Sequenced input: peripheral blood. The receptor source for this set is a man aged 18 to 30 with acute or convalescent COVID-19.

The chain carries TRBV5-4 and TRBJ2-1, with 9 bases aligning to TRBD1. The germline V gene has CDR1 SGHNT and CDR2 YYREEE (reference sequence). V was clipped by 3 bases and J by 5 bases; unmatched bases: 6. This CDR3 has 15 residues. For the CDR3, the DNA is TGTGCCAGCAGCTCCCGGGACAGGGATCACAATGAGCAGTTCTTC. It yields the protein CASSSRDRDHNEQFF. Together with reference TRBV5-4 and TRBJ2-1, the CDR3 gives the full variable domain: ETGVTQSPTHLIKTRGQQVTLRCSSQSGHNTVSWYQQALGQGPQFIFQYYREEENGRGNFPPRFSGLQFPNYSSELNVNALELDDSALYLCASSSRDRDHNEQFFGPGTRLTVL.

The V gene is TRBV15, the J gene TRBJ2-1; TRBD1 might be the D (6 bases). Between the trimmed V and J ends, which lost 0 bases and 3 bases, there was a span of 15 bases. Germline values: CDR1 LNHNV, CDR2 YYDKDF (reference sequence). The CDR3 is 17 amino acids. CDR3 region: CATSRERAYRDYNEQFF. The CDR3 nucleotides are TGTGCCACCAGCAGAGAAAGGGCCTACAGGGACTACAATGAGCAGTTCTTC.

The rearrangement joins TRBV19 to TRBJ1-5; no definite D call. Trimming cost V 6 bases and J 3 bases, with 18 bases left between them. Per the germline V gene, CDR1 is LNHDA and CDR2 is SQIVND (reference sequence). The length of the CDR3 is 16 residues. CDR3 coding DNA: TGTGCCAGTAGACTCCTTGGGGAGGGAAACAATCAGCCCCAGCATTTT. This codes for CASRLLGEGNNQPQHF.

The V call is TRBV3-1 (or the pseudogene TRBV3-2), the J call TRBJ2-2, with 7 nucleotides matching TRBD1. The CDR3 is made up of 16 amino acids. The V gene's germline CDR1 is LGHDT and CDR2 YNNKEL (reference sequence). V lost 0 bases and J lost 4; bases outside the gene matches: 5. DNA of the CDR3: TGTGCCAGCAGCCAAGATACACAGGGGAGCACCGGGGAGCTGTTTTTT. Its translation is CASSQDTQGSTGELFF.

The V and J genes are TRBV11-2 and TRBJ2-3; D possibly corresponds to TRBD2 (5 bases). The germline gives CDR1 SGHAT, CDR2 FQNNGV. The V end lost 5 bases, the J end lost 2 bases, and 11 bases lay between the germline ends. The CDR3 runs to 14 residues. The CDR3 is CASSEGLSTDTQYF. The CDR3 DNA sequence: TGTGCCAGCAGCGAAGGACTGTCCACAGATACGCAGTATTTT.

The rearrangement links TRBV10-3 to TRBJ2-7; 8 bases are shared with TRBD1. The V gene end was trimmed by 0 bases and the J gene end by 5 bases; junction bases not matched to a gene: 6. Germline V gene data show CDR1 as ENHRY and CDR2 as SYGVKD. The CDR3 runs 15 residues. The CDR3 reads CAISESIQGVNEQYF. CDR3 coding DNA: TGTGCCATCAGTGAGTCGATACAGGGGGTCAACGAGCAGTACTTC.

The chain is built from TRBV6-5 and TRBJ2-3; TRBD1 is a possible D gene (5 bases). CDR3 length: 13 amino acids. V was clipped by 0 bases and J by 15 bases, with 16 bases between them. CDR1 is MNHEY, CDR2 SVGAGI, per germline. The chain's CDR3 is CASSYSTVGQVYF. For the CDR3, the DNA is TGTGCCAGCAGTTACTCGACGGTGGGGCAAGTATATTTT.

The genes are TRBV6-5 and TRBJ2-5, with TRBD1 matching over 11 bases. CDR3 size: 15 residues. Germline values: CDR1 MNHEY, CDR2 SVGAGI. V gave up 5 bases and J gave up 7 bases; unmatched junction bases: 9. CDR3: CASSNYIGTGGTQYF. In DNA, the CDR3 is TGTGCCAGCAGTAATTACATAGGGACAGGGGGGACCCAGTACTTC.

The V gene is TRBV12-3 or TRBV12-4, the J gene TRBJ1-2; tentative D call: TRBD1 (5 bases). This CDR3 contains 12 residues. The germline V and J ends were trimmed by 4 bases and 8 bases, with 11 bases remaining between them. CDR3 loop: CASSWSGIGYTF. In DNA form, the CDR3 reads TGTGCCAGCAGTTGGTCAGGGATCGGCTACACCTTC.

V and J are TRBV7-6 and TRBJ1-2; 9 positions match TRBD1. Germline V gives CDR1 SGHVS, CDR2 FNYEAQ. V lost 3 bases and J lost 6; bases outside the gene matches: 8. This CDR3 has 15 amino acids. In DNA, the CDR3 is TGTGCCAGCAGCTTGGGACAGGGCCGCCCGAATGGCTACACCTTC. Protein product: CASSLGQGRPNGYTF.

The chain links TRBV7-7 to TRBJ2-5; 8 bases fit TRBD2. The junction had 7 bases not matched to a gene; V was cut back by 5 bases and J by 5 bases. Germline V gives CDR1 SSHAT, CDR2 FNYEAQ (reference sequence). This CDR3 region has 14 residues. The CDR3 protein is CASSPRGGSETQYF. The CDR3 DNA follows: TGTGCCAGCAGCCCCCGGGGGGGCAGTGAGACCCAGTACTTC. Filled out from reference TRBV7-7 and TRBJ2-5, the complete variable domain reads GAGVSQSPRYKVTKRGQDVTLRCDPISSHATLYWYQQALGQGPEFLTYFNYEAQPDKSGLPSDRFSAERPEGSISTLTIQRTEQRDSAMYRCASSPRGGSETQYFGPGTRLLVL.

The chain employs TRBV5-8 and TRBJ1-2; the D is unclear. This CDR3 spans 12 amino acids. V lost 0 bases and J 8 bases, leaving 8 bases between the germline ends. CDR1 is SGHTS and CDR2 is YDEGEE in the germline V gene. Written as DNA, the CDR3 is TGTGCCAGCAGCTTGGTGGGCAGGGGCTACACCTTC. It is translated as CASSLVGRGYTF. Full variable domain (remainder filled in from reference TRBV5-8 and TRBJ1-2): EAGVTQSPTHLIKTRGQQATLRCSPISGHTSVYWYQQALGLGLQFLLWYDEGEERNRGNFPPRFSGRQFPNYSSELNVNALELEDSALYLCASSLVGRGYTFGSGTRLTVV.

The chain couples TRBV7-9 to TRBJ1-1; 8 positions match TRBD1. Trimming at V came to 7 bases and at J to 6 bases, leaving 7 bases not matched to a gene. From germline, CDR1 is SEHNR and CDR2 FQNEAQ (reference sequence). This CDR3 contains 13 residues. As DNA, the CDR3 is TGTGCCAGCACTCAGGGGGCCCGGCCTGAAGCTTTCTTT. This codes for CASTQGARPEAFF.

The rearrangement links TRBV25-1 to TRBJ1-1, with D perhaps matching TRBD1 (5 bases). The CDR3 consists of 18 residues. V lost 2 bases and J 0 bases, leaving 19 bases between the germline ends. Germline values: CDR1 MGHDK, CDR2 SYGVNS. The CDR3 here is CASSEGGGGITMNTEAFF. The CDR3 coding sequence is TGTGCCAGCAGTGAAGGAGGTGGGGGGATCACCATGAACACTGAAGCTTTCTTT.

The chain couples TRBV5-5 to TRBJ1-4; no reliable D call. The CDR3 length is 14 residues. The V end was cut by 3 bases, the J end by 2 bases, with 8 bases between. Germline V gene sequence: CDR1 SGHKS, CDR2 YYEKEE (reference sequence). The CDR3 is CASSSPGTNEKLFF. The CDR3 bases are TGTGCCAGCAGCTCTCCGGGGACTAATGAAAAACTGTTTTTT.

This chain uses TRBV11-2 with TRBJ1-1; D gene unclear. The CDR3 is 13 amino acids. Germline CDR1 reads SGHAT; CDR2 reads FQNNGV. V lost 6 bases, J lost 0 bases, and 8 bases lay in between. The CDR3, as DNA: TGTGCCAGCAGTTCGAGGTTGAACACTGAAGCTTTCTTT. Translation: CASSSRLNTEAFF. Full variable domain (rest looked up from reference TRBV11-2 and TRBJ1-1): EAGVAQSPRYKIIEKRQSVAFWCNPISGHATLYWYQQILGQGPKLLIQFQNNGVVDDSQLPKDRFSAERLKGVDSTLKIQPAKLEDSAVYLCASSSRLNTEAFFGQGTRLTVV.

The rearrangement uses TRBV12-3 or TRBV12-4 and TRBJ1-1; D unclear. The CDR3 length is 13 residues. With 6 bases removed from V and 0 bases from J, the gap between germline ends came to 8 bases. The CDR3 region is CASRRNMNTEAFF. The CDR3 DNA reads TGTGCCAGCAGGCGTAATATGAACACTGAAGCTTTCTTT.

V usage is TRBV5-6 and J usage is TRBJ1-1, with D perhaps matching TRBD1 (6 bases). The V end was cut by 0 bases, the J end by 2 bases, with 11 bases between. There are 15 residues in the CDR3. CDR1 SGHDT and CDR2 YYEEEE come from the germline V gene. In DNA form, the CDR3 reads TGTGCCAGCAGCTTGGTGGCAGGGGCCAACACTGAAGCTTTCTTT. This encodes CASSLVAGANTEAFF.

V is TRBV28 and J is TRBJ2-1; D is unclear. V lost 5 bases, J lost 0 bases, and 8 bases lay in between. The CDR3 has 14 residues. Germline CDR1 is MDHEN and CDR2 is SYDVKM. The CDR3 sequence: CASSNYSSYNEQFF. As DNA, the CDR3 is TGTGCCAGCAGTAATTACAGCTCCTACAATGAGCAGTTCTTC.

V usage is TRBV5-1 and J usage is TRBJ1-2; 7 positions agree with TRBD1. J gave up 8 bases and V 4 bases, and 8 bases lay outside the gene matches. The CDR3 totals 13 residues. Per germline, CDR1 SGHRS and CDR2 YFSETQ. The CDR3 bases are TGCGCCAGCAGCCCAGAGGGACAGCGGGGCTACACCTTC. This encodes CASSPEGQRGYTF.

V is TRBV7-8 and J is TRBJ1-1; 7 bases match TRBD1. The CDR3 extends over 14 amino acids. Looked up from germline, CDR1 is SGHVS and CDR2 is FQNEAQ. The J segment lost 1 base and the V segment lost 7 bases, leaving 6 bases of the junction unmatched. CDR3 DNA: TGTGCCAGCAAGCTACAGGGGCCGAACACTGAAGCTTTCTTT. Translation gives CASKLQGPNTEAFF.

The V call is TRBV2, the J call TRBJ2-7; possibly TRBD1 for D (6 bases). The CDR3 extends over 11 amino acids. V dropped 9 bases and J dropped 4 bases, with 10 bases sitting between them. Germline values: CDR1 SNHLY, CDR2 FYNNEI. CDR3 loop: CAREQGYEQYF. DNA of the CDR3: TGTGCCAGGGAACAGGGTTACGAGCAGTACTTC. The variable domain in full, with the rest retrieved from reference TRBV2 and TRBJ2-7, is EPEVTQTPSHQVTQMGQEVILRCVPISNHLYFYWYRQILGQKVEFLVSFYNNEISEKSEIFDDQFSVERPDGSNFTLKIRSTKLEDSAMYFCAREQGYEQYFGPGTRLTVT.

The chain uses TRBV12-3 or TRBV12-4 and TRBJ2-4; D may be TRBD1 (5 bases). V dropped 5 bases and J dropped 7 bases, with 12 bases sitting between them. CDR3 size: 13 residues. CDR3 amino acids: CASSDGSGNIQYF. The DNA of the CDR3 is TGTGCCAGCAGTGACGGCTCAGGGAACATTCAGTACTTC.

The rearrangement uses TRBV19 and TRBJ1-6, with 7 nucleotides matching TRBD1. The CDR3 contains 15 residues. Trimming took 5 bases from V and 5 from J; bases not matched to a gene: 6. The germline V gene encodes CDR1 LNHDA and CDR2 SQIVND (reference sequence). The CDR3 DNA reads TGTGCCAGTAGTCCGTCAGGGGGAAATAATTCACCCCTCCACTTT. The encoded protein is CASSPSGGNNSPLHF.

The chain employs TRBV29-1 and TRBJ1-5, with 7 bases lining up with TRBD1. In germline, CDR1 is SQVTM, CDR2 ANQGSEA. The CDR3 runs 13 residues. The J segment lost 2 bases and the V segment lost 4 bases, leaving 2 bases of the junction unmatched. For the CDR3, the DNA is TGCAGCGTTGGACAGGGAGGCAATCAGCCCCAGCATTTT. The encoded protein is CSVGQGGNQPQHF. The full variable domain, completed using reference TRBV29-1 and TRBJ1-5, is SAVISQKPSRDICQRGTSLTIQCQVDSQVTMMFWYRQQPGQSLTLIATANQGSEATYESGFVIDKFPISRPNLTFSTLTVSNMSPEDSSIYLCSVGQGGNQPQHFGDGTRLSIL.

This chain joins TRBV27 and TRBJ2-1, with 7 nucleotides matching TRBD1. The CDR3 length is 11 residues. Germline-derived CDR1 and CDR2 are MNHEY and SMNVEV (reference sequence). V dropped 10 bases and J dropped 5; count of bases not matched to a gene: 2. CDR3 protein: CAIGTDNEQFF. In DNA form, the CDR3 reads TGTGCCATCGGGACAGACAATGAGCAGTTCTTC.

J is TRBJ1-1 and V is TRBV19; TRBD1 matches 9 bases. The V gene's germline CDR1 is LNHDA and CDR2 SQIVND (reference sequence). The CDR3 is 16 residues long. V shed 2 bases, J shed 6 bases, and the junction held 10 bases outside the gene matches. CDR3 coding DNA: TGTGCCAGTAGTATACCTTCGGGACAGGGTCGACCTGAAGCTTTCTTT. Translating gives CASSIPSGQGRPEAFF.

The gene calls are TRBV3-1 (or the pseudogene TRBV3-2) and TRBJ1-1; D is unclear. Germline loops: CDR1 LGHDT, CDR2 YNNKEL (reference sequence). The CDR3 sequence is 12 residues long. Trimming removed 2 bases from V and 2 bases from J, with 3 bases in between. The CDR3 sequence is CASSQLNTEAFF. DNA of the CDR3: TGTGCCAGCAGCCAACTCAACACTGAAGCTTTCTTT.